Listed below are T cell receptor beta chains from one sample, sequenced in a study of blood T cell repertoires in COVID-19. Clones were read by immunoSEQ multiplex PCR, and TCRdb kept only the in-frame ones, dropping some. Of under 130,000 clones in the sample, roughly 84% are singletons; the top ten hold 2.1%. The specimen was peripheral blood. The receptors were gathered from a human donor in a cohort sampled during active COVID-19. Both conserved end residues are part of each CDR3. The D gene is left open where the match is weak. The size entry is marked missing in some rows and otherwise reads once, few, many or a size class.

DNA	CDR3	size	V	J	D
TGTGCCAGCAGCCCAACTAGCGATGTCGGGGAGCTGTTTTTT	CASSPTSDVGELFF	many	TRBV28	TRBJ2-2	TRBD2
TGTGCCAGCAGCTTAGGGGGGGGAAATCAGCCCCAGCATTTT	CASSLGGGNQPQHF	-	TRBV5-8	TRBJ1-5	-
TGTGCCAGTCGTAGGACAGGCAATCAGCCCCAGCATTTT	CASRRTGNQPQHF	once	TRBV19	TRBJ1-5	-
TGTGCCAGCAGCTTAGCCCTATACAATGAGCAGTTCTTC	CASSLALYNEQFF	-	TRBV11-2	TRBJ2-1	-
TGTGCCAGCAGCTTCGGCGGATCACCCCTCCACTTT	CASSFGGSPLHF	-	TRBV7-8	TRBJ1-6	-
TGCGCCAGCAGCTTTGGACAGGATCAAGAGACCCAGTACTTC	CASSFGQDQETQYF	-	TRBV5-1	TRBJ2-5	TRBD1
TGCGCCAGCAGCTGGGGCGCGGGGAGCTCCTACGAGCAGTACTTC	CASSWGAGSSYEQYF	-	TRBV5-1	TRBJ2-7	-
TGTGCCAGCAGTGCGGGGACTCCGTCGCATGAGCAGTTCTTC	CASSAGTPSHEQFF	-	TRBV5-4	TRBJ2-1	-
TGTGCCAGCAGCTCGTCTAGCGGGAGAGCCTACGAGCAGTACTTC	CASSSSSGRAYEQYF	-	TRBV7-8	TRBJ2-7	TRBD2
TGTGCCAGCAGCCCTCAGGGGGCCCCAGATACGCAGTATTTT	CASSPQGAPDTQYF	-	TRBV6-4	TRBJ2-3	TRBD1
TGTGCCAGCAGCTTCCAGACAGCGAACACTGAAGCTTTCTTT	CASSFQTANTEAFF	-	TRBV7-2	TRBJ1-1	-
TGTGCCAGCAGCGTAGGTGCCGGGGACACCGGGGAGCTGTTTTTT	CASSVGAGDTGELFF	-	TRBV9	TRBJ2-2	-
TGTGCCAGCAGCCCTAGCGGGAGTGACAATGAGCAGTTCTTC	CASSPSGSDNEQFF	-	TRBV9	TRBJ2-1	TRBD2
TGTGCCAGCAGTAACTTCCCGCGACAGGGATCTAATCAGCCCCAGCATTTT	CASSNFPRQGSNQPQHF	-	TRBV27	TRBJ1-5	TRBD1
TGCGCCAGCAGCCAAGATTATCGGGGAGGAGGTGGAAATACGCAGTATTTT	CASSQDYRGGGGNTQYF	-	TRBV4-1	TRBJ2-3	-
TGTGCCACCAGCAGACCTCCAGGGAAAGGGGATTCACCCCTCCACTTT	CATSRPPGKGDSPLHF	-	TRBV15	TRBJ1-6	-
TGTGCCAGCTCACCAGTCCAGGGCAAAGGGGAGCAGTACTTC	CASSPVQGKGEQYF	-	TRBV18	TRBJ2-7	-
TGTGCCAGCAGTCGGGTCTTAAACACCGGGGAGCTGTTTTTT	CASSRVLNTGELFF	-	TRBV14	TRBJ2-2	-
TGTGCCAGCAAACGCGCAGGAGGGTCGGGTCTTGGGGAGCTGTTTTTT	CASKRAGGSGLGELFF	-	TRBV3-1/TRBV3-2	TRBJ2-2	-
TGTGCCAGCTCACCACCGGTCCCCAGGGGCAGGAACACTGAAGCTTTCTTT	CASSPPVPRGRNTEAFF	-	TRBV18	TRBJ1-1	-
TGTGCCAGCTCACGCCCAGGGGTCCTAATGGAGACCCAGTACTTC	CASSRPGVLMETQYF	-	TRBV18	TRBJ2-5	-
TGTGCCAGCAGTGGCGGGACAGGAGCTAACTATGGCTACACCTTC	CASSGGTGANYGYTF	-	TRBV25-1	TRBJ1-2	TRBD1
TGTGCCAGCAGCTTTTATGGGTTCCAGGGAGGAGTTGACTATGGCTACACCTTC	CASSFYGFQGGVDYGYTF	-	TRBV7-2	TRBJ1-2	-
TGCGCCAGCAGCTCTGGGGGCGGCAGGGTCTATGGCTACACCTTC	CASSSGGGRVYGYTF	-	TRBV5-1	TRBJ1-2	-
TGCAGCGTTATCCGTGGGGGGGATGAAAAACTGTTTTTT	CSVIRGGDEKLFF	-	TRBV29-1	TRBJ1-4	-
TGTGCCAGCAGCTCACGCCCCGGCGGGAGGGCAGATACGCAGTATTTT	CASSSRPGGRADTQYF	-	TRBV7-2	TRBJ2-3	TRBD2
TGCGCCAGCAGCTTTGTAGGGGCTCCGAACACTGAAGCTTTCTTT	CASSFVGAPNTEAFF	few	TRBV5-1	TRBJ1-1	-
TGCGCCAGCAGCTCAGACAGGGGCAGCTATGGCTACACCTTC	CASSSDRGSYGYTF	-	TRBV5-1	TRBJ1-2	TRBD1
TGTGCCAGCAGCGCGAGGGAGACGGGGACCTACGAGCAGTACTTC	CASSARETGTYEQYF	-	TRBV9	TRBJ2-7	-
TGTGCCAGCTCACTGGGCAGGGGGAGGAACAATGAGCAGTTCTTC	CASSLGRGRNNEQFF	-	TRBV18	TRBJ2-1	-
TGTGCCAGTAGTGGCATTACAGGGAAACCCCCCAGGGAGCAGTACTTC	CASSGITGKPPREQYF	-	TRBV19	TRBJ2-7	-
TGCAGCGTTTCCGGACAGGGTGGGGGGCATCAGCCCCAGCATTTT	CSVSGQGGGHQPQHF	-	TRBV29-1	TRBJ1-5	TRBD1
TGTGCCAGCAGCCAAGGACTCCATAAGGACAATTCACCCCTCCACTTT	CASSQGLHKDNSPLHF	few	TRBV7-6	TRBJ1-6	-
TGTGCCAGCAGCCCGTACTTAGCGGGGGCCACGGGGGAGCAGTACTTC	CASSPYLAGATGEQYF	-	TRBV3-1/TRBV3-2	TRBJ2-7	TRBD2
TGTGCCAGCAGCCTGGACACTGGAAACACCATATATTTT	CASSLDTGNTIYF	-	TRBV5-4	TRBJ1-3	-
TGTGCCAGCGTACGGCAAGCGAATGAAAAACTGTTTTTT	CASVRQANEKLFF	-	TRBV12-3/TRBV12-4	TRBJ1-4	-
TGCAGTGCCCGGGAGGGAACTGAAGCTTTCTTT	CSAREGTEAFF	-	TRBV20-1	TRBJ1-1	-
TGTGCCAGCAGCTCAACCGGGACAGGGACCCTCATAGAGCAGTTCTTC	CASSSTGTGTLIEQFF	-	TRBV27	TRBJ2-1	TRBD1
TGTGCCAGCTCTAAAAATCAGCCCCAGCATTTT	CASSKNQPQHF	-	TRBV28	TRBJ1-5	-
TGTGCCAGCAGCAAAGCCCTGGGTAGGGGCCTTAGGCCCCAGCATTTT	CASSKALGRGLRPQHF	-	TRBV21-1	TRBJ1-5	-
TGTGCCAGCACCCCCCGAAGAGGGATCTGGTATGGCTACACCTTC	CASTPRRGIWYGYTF	-	TRBV6-5	TRBJ1-2	-
TGCGCCAGCAGCCAATTTACAGGGCTGAACACTGAAGCTTTCTTT	CASSQFTGLNTEAFF	once	TRBV4-1	TRBJ1-1	-
TGCGCCAGCAGCCGGGGACAGGGGGCGATTAGTATCGATCAGCCCCAGCATTTT	CASSRGQGAISIDQPQHF	once	TRBV4-1	TRBJ1-5	TRBD1
TGTGCCAGCAGCTTGGGGACAGGGAACAATGAGCAGTTCTTC	CASSLGTGNNEQFF	-	TRBV7-3	TRBJ2-1	TRBD1
TGTGCCAGCAGCTTAGAAACAGGGAATGGCTACACCTTC	CASSLETGNGYTF	-	TRBV7-9	TRBJ1-2	-
TGTGCCAGCAGCCCCCGTTTTGAGGTCGACGAGCAGTACTTC	CASSPRFEVDEQYF	-	TRBV3-1/TRBV3-2	TRBJ2-7	-
TGTGCCAGCAGTTATGTGCAGTGGGGGGGGTCCCCCTACGAGCAGTACTTC	CASSYVQWGGSPYEQYF	-	TRBV6-2/TRBV6-3	TRBJ2-7	TRBD2
TGTGCCTGGATCTACCGGGACAGGAACACTGAAGCTTTCTTT	CAWIYRDRNTEAFF	-	TRBV30	TRBJ1-1	TRBD1
TGCGCCAGCAGCTTCGGGACAGGGGTCACCGGGGAGCTGTTTTTT	CASSFGTGVTGELFF	few	TRBV5-1	TRBJ2-2	TRBD1
TGTGCCAGCGATGGGACTTTCTCCTACAATGAGCAGTTCTTC	CASDGTFSYNEQFF	-	TRBV6-5	TRBJ2-1	-
TGTGCCAGCTCTAGGACAGGAACCGTCTCCTACGAGCAGTACTTC	CASSRTGTVSYEQYF	-	TRBV18	TRBJ2-7	TRBD1